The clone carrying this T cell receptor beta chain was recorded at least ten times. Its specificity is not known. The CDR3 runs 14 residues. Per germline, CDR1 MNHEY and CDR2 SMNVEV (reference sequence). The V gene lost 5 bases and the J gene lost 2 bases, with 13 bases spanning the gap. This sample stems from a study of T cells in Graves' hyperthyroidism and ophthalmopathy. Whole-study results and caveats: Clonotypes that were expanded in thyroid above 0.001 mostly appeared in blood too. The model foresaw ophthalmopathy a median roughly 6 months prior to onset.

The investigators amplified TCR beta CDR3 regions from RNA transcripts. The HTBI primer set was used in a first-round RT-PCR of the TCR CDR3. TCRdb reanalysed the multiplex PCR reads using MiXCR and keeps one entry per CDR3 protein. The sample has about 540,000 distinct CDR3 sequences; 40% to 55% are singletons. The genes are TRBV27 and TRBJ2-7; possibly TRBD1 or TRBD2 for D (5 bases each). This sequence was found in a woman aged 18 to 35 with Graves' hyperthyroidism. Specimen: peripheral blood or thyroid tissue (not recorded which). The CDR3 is CASSSRDVTYEQYF. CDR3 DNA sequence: TGTGCCAGCAGTAGCCGGGACGTAACCTACGAGCAGTACTTC.